This T cell receptor beta chain is from a study of early T cells in non-severe SARS-CoV-2 infection. Study overall: The input, bulk RNA from unsorted whole blood, was sequenced, and chains were unpaired. Study-wide results and limits: VDJdb matches were skewed toward anti-spike CD8 T cell responses.

In this sample, this clonotype turned up many times. Its target is not known. The length of the CDR3 is 15 residues. Germline lookup yields CDR1 SEHNR and CDR2 FQNEAQ (reference sequence). V was cut by 5 bases and J by 2 bases, with 13 bases left in between. Unique molecular identifiers were added to individual cDNA molecules. A single record per CDR3 protein comes from TCRdb applying MiXCR to the 5' RACE reads. The sample contains roughly 80,000 distinct CDR3 sequences, around a tenth of which appear only once. The chain couples TRBV7-9 to TRBJ2-4, with a weak D call TRBD2 (6 bases). The clonotype was recovered from an adult who was a healthcare worker with PCR-confirmed SARS-CoV-2 infection or an uninfected control (not recorded which). Sequencing used whole blood. CDR3 residues: CASSRTGGSKNIQYF. DNA of the CDR3: TGTGCCAGCAGCCGCACCGGGGGATCCAAAAACATTCAGTACTTC. Together with reference TRBV7-9 and TRBJ2-4, the CDR3 gives the full variable domain: DTGVSQNPRHKITKRGQNVTFRCDPISEHNRLYWYRQTLGQGPEFLTYFQNEAQLEKSRLLSDRFSAERPKGSFSTLEIQRTEQGDSAMYLCASSRTGGSKNIQYFGAGTRLSVL.